Presented here are 20 T cell receptor beta chains from one specimen sequenced in a study of cytomegalovirus exposure and HLA in healthy donors. The PCR had 60 Vbeta and 13 Jbeta primers. Sequenced by immunoSEQ multiplex PCR; TCRdb stores in-frame clones only, minus some. The repertoire includes roughly 150,000 clones, 64% of them detected once, and under 3% sits in the top ten. Sequencing used PBMCs. The receptor set was obtained from a woman under 40 in good health and CMV-seropositive.

V usage is TRBV5-4 and J usage is TRBJ2-5; 12 nucleotides line up with TRBD2. The CDR3 sequence is 16 residues long. Germline assignment: CDR1 SGHNT and CDR2 YYREEE (reference sequence). Unmatched junction bases numbered 9, after V lost 4 bases and J lost 5 bases. DNA for the CDR3: TGTGCCAGCAGCCCCCCTAGCGGGAGGGCCGGGGAGACCCAGTACTTC. This gives the protein CASSPPSGRAGETQYF.

V usage is TRBV27 and J usage is TRBJ1-5, with TRBD1 as a possible D gene (6 bases). This CDR3 region has 15 residues. Looked up from germline, CDR1 is MNHEY and CDR2 is SMNVEV (reference sequence). V was pared by 5 bases and J by 6 bases, with 17 bases between. DNA for the CDR3: TGTGCCAGCAGTATCGCGGGGGGCTGGGGTCAGCCCCAGCATTTT. This sequence encodes CASSIAGGWGQPQHF.

The chain couples TRBV10-1 to TRBJ2-2; no clear D gene. The DNA end is more similar to TRBJ1-3, so the J call may be wrong. The length of the CDR3 is 13 residues. Per germline, CDR1 WNHNN and CDR2 SYGVQD (reference sequence). The CDR3, as DNA: TGCGCCAGCAGCAACCCAGGAGGAAACACCATATATTTT. Translating gives CASSNPGGNTIYF.

The chain recombines TRBV2 with TRBJ1-2; D gene ambiguous. The CDR3 is 10 residues long. Per germline, CDR1 SNHLY and CDR2 FYNNEI. V dropped 7 bases and J dropped 8 bases, with 8 bases sitting between them. Written as DNA, the CDR3 is TGTGCCAGCAAAAACGGGGGCTACACCTTC. It is translated as CASKNGGYTF.

V is TRBV30 and J is TRBJ2-5, with 8 bases that match TRBD2. V shed 0 bases, J shed 7 bases, and the junction held 10 bases outside the gene matches. This CDR3 spans 15 amino acids. The germline CDR1 and CDR2 sequences are GTSNPN and SVGIG (reference sequence). The DNA for the CDR3 is TGTGCCTGGAGTGTAGTGGCAGCGGGGGCAGGGACCCAGTACTTC. It translates to CAWSVVAAGAGTQYF. Based on the CDR3 plus reference TRBV30 and TRBJ2-5, the full variable domain is SQTIHQWPATLVQPVGSPLSLECTVEGTSNPNLYWYRQAAGRGLQLLFYSVGIGQISSEVPQNLSASRPQDRQFILSSKKLLLSDSGFYLCAWSVVAAGAGTQYFGPGTRLLVL.

V gene TRBV6-5 combines with J gene TRBJ1-1; possibly TRBD1 for D (5 bases). V lost 10 bases, J lost 1 base, and 19 bases lay in between. Germline V gene sequence: CDR1 MNHEY, CDR2 SVGAGI. The CDR3 has 15 amino acids. CDR3 coding DNA: TGTGCCACCGGAGGACTGGGGGAGGGGAACACTGAAGCTTTCTTT. This encodes CATGGLGEGNTEAFF.

The chain carries TRBV10-3 and TRBJ2-5; D not resolved. The CDR3 contains 14 residues. V shed 2 bases and J shed 5 bases, with 12 bases lying between them. Germline assignment: CDR1 ENHRY and CDR2 SYGVKD. CDR3: CAISEAPPEETQYF. The CDR3 DNA follows: TGTGCCATCAGTGAGGCCCCCCCTGAGGAGACCCAGTACTTC.

This clone was counted a few times. The rearrangement joins TRBV6-6 to TRBJ1-4; D not certain. Germline CDR1 is MNHNY and CDR2 is SVGAGI (reference sequence). The CDR3 covers 15 residues. With 0 bases removed from V and 7 bases from J, the gap between germline ends came to 12 bases. CDR3 sequence: CASSYSGLSGEKLFF. The CDR3 DNA is TGTGCCAGCAGTTACTCGGGGTTAAGCGGTGAAAAACTGTTTTTT.

V usage is TRBV6-5 and J usage is TRBJ1-1; 8 nucleotides agree with TRBD1. Unmatched junction bases numbered 5, after V lost 7 bases and J lost 1 base. The CDR3 consists of 14 residues. Germline assignment: CDR1 MNHEY and CDR2 SVGAGI. The CDR3 DNA follows: TGTGCCAGCACTACGGGACAGGCGAACACTGAAGCTTTCTTT. Translation: CASTTGQANTEAFF.

This clone was observed once. In DNA form, the CDR3 reads TGTGCCAGCAGCTTGGGGGGGGGAGGTACGGGACACGGGACCTACGAGCAGTACTTC. This codes for CASSLGGGGTGHGTYEQYF. The rearrangement uses TRBV5-6 and TRBJ2-7, with a possible D match to TRBD2 (7 bases). The CDR3 runs to 19 residues. Trimming took 0 bases from V and 2 from J, leaving 24 bases between them. CDR1 is SGHDT, CDR2 YYEEEE, per germline.

The V gene is TRBV9, the J gene TRBJ2-7, with TRBD1 identical over 7 bases. The CDR3 is 12 amino acids. Germline loops: CDR1 SGDLS, CDR2 YYNGEE. V gave up 9 bases and J gave up 3 bases; unmatched junction bases: 6. CDR3 in amino acids: CANGDSLYEQYF. The CDR3 DNA reads as TGTGCCAACGGGGACAGCCTCTACGAGCAGTACTTC.

The chain has TRBV14 and TRBJ2-2; 8 nucleotides match TRBD1. After removal of 1 base from V and 5 bases from J, the junction contained 3 bases not matched to a gene. The CDR3 runs 15 residues. Germline V CDR1 and CDR2: SGHDN, FVKESK. The CDR3 nucleotides read TGTGCCAGCAGCCAAGGGACAGGGCAGACCGGGGAGCTGTTTTTT. This gives the protein CASSQGTGQTGELFF.

The rearrangement links TRBV7-3 to TRBJ2-3; maybe TRBD1 (5 bases). CDR1 is SGHTA, CDR2 FQGTGA, per germline. V dropped 5 bases and J dropped 0 bases, with 21 bases sitting between them. This CDR3 has 18 amino acids. The CDR3 sequence is CASSPLLNAGASTDTQYF. In nucleotides, the CDR3 is TGTGCCAGCAGCCCCCTCCTTAATGCTGGGGCTAGCACAGATACGCAGTATTTT.

The chain is built from TRBV2 and TRBJ1-4; TRBD1 matches 8 bases. Germline-derived CDR1 and CDR2 are SNHLY and FYNNEI. J gave up 3 bases and V 6 bases, and 6 bases lay outside the gene matches. The CDR3 extends over 15 amino acids. The CDR3: CASRTGTGPNEKLFF. The CDR3 DNA reads as TGTGCCAGCAGGACCGGGACAGGACCTAATGAAAAACTGTTTTTT.

The rearrangement joins TRBV5-1 to TRBJ2-1; TRBD2 aligns across 7 bases. Losses at the gene ends were 3 bases for V and 4 bases for J; bases not matched to a gene: 7. The CDR3 extends over 15 amino acids. Germline-derived CDR1 and CDR2 are SGHRS and YFSETQ. The CDR3 sequence: CASSSGTTIYNEQFF. The CDR3 region has the DNA TGCGCCAGCAGCTCCGGGACTACTATATACAATGAGCAGTTCTTC.

In this sample, this clone turned up once. V is TRBV7-8 and J is TRBJ1-2; D might be TRBD1 (6 bases). The CDR3 spans 13 residues. Germline V gene lookup returns CDR1 SGHVS and CDR2 FQNEAQ. V lost 4 bases, J lost 3 bases, and 9 bases lay in between. The CDR3 coding sequence is TGTGCCAGCAGCTCGGACAGATACTATGGCTACACCTTC. Translating it yields CASSSDRYYGYTF.

This chain connects TRBV14 to TRBJ1-5; D call uncertain. The germline V gene has CDR1 SGHDN and CDR2 FVKESK. The V and J ends lost 5 bases and 0 bases respectively, with 20 bases between them. There are 18 residues in the CDR3. CDR3 sequence reads: CASSYLGLGDYSNQPQHF. As DNA, the CDR3 is TGTGCCAGCAGCTACCTTGGTTTAGGAGATTATAGCAATCAGCCCCAGCATTTT.

This chain uses TRBV4-1 with TRBJ2-7; D might be TRBD2 (6 bases). This CDR3 contains 14 residues. V gave up 1 base and J gave up 3 bases, with 10 bases separating them. Germline V gene data show CDR1 as MGHRA and CDR2 as YSYEKL. The CDR3 loop is CASSQVLGGYEQYF. The CDR3 bases are TGCGCCAGCAGCCAAGTCCTGGGAGGCTACGAGCAGTACTTC.

The chain joins TRBV7-2 to TRBJ1-1; D unclear. CDR3 length equals 12 residues. Germline CDR1 reads SGHTA; CDR2 reads FQGNSA. Trimming shortened V by 6 bases and J by 6 bases, and 11 bases separated the two germline ends. Written as DNA, the CDR3 is TGTGCCAGCAGTAACCCCTTAGCTGAAGCTTTCTTT. This gives the protein CASSNPLAEAFF.

The chain is built from TRBV9 and TRBJ2-1; D not certain. Germline values: CDR1 SGDLS, CDR2 YYNGEE. Trimming cost V 3 bases and J 0 bases, with 13 bases left between them. The CDR3 is made up of 16 amino acids. The CDR3 nucleotides read TGTGCCAGCAGCGGCGCAACGGTAAGCTCCTACAATGAGCAGTTCTTC. It encodes CASSGATVSSYNEQFF. Combining the CDR3 with reference TRBV9 and TRBJ2-1 gives the whole variable domain DSGVTQTPKHLITATGQRVTLRCSPRSGDLSVYWYQQSLDQGLQFLIQYYNGEERAKGNILERFSAQQFPDLHSELNLSSLELGDSALYFCASSGATVSSYNEQFFGPGTRLTVL.